Below, 16 T cell receptor delta chains from the same sample are listed, as sequenced in a study of Vδ1+ human thymocytes. These receptors lack a known antigen. The study, taken as a whole, reports: Highly polyclonal TRG and TRD repertoires with Gaussian CDR3 length distributions appeared in thymus.

RNA was extracted from the cells and then reverse transcribed. The CDR3 regions were amplified by multiplex PCR from V-gene primers to a constant-region primer. TCRdb repeated clone calling on the multiplex PCR reads with CATT. The sample includes under 85,000 delta-chain clones, around 32% of them seen just once. The specimen was Vdelta1+ gamma-delta thymocytes from the thymus. Noted subset: FACS-sorted CD3+ TCRalphabeta- TCRVdelta1+ TCRVdelta2- thymocytes. The receptors were sampled from a boy under two years old who had congenital heart surgery.

The chain combines TRDV1 with TRDJ1; 9 positions match TRDD2. J lost 0 bases, V lost 0 bases, and 26 bases had no gene match. CDR1 and CDR2 (germline): TSWWSYY, QGS. CDR3 length: 24 residues. CDR3 in DNA: TGTGCTCTTGGGGAACTTCCAACACCTTCCTACTCCTTCGGGTGGATACGGTACACCGATAAACTCATCTTT. This translates into CALGELPTPSYSFGWIRYTDKLIF.

This clone turned up a few times. The J gene is TRDJ1, the V gene TRDV1; 10 bases fit TRDD3. This CDR3 is built from 19 residues. Germline assignment: CDR1 TSWWSYY and CDR2 QGS. V gave up 3 bases and J gave up 0 bases; unmatched junction bases: 13. Here the CDR3 DNA reads TGTGCTCTTGGGGACCCTGTCTTCCTAACTGGGGGATACACCGATAAACTCATCTTT. Its protein product is CALGDPVFLTGGYTDKLIF.

The table lists this clone with a count of one. Mismatch with germline at one junction end may stem from a read error. The chain carries TRDV1 and TRDJ1; 9 bases map to TRDD3. The CDR3 has 16 amino acids. Per germline, CDR1 TSWWSYY and CDR2 QGS. The CDR3 loop reads CALGKLQAGGFPGLIF. The CDR3 DNA reads as TGTGCTCTTGGGAAACTACAGGCTGGGGGATTCCCGGGACTCATCTTT.

This clone was seen more than once but under ten times. The chain is built from TRDV1 and TRDJ1; TRDD3 might be the D (6 bases). Germline values: CDR1 TSWWSYY, CDR2 QGS. The CDR3 covers 16 residues. Trimming pared 9 bases from V and 0 bases from J, leaving 20 bases between. The DNA of the CDR3 is TGTGCTCTCGCTCGTTCTGGGGAAGACTACACCGATAAACTCATCTTT. It yields the protein CALARSGEDYTDKLIF.

The chain employs TRDV1 and TRDJ1; possible D gene TRDD3, 5 bases. The length of the CDR3 is 11 residues. Trimming cost V 2 bases and J 10 bases, with 8 bases left between them. Germline assignment: CDR1 TSWWSYY and CDR2 QGS. CDR3 nucleotides: TGTGCTCTTGGGGAAGAGTGGGGACTCATCTTT. Amino acid sequence: CALGEEWGLIF.

This clone turned up a few times. The V call is TRDV1, the J call TRDJ1; 9 bases agree with TRDD3. CDR1 and CDR2 from the germline V gene are TSWWSYY and QGS. V lost 1 base and J lost 1; bases outside the gene matches: 10. The CDR3 covers 18 residues. The CDR3 coding sequence is TGTGCTCTTGGGGAACGAGGCCAACTGGGGGACATCACCGATAAACTCATCTTT. Translation gives CALGERGQLGDITDKLIF.

This sequence joins TRDV1 and TRDJ1; D gene uncertain. Trimming pared 2 bases from V and 0 bases from J, leaving 13 bases between. The CDR3 is 16 amino acids. Germline V gene lookup returns CDR1 TSWWSYY and CDR2 QGS. The CDR3, as DNA: TGTGCTCTTGGGGAATCCCCATCCATCGACACCGATAAACTCATCTTT. The encoded protein is CALGESPSIDTDKLIF.

The rearrangement joins TRDV1 to TRDJ1; TRDD3 agrees at 7 bases. Germline CDR1 and CDR2: TSWWSYY and QGS. The CDR3 totals 18 residues. V shed 1 base, J shed 3 bases, and the junction held 14 bases outside the gene matches. CDR3 region: CALGEPYSRTGDSDKLIF. The CDR3 DNA is TGTGCTCTTGGGGAACCCTATTCCCGTACTGGGGATTCCGATAAACTCATCTTT.

This chain connects TRDV1 to TRDJ1; 11 nucleotides match TRDD3. Germline loops: CDR1 TSWWSYY, CDR2 QGS. The J segment lost 4 bases and the V segment lost 3 bases, leaving 22 bases of the junction unmatched. The CDR3 length is 21 residues. The CDR3 nucleotides are TGTGCTCTTGGGGAGACCCTTTTATCCCCGAAAGGTACTGGGGGATACGATAAACTCATCTTT. Encoded protein: CALGETLLSPKGTGGYDKLIF.

This clone was seen a handful of times. The chain uses TRDV1 and TRDJ1, with TRDD3 matching over 8 bases. The germline gives CDR1 TSWWSYY, CDR2 QGS. V lost 5 bases and J lost 0; bases outside the gene matches: 17. This CDR3 has 19 residues. CDR3 sequence reads: CALGNPSFNWGVHTDKLIF. DNA of the CDR3: TGTGCTCTTGGGAACCCGTCCTTCAACTGGGGGGTCCACACCGATAAACTCATCTTT.

This clone turned up a few times. This chain joins TRDV1 and TRDJ1, with 11 bases matching TRDD3. The CDR3 is 20 residues long. Germline V gene lookup returns CDR1 TSWWSYY and CDR2 QGS. Trimming cost V 6 bases and J 0 bases; bases outside gene matches: 18. CDR3 DNA: TGTGCTCTTGGTCCCCTTCCTAATCGCTGGGGGATACCCTACACCGATAAACTCATCTTT. Amino acid sequence: CALGPLPNRWGIPYTDKLIF.

V and J are TRDV1 and TRDJ1, with TRDD3 matching 12 bases. Looked up from germline, CDR1 is TSWWSYY and CDR2 is QGS. The CDR3 spans 21 residues. V lost 5 bases, J lost 4 bases, and 23 bases stayed unmatched. This CDR3 is CALGPRFPLGSWGIRGDKLIF. The DNA for the CDR3 is TGTGCTCTTGGGCCTCGCTTTCCGCTCGGGAGCTGGGGGATACGGGGCGATAAACTCATCTTT.

This clone was detected only a few times. The chain employs TRDV1 and TRDJ2; D remains ambiguous. Trimming removed 0 bases at V and 5 bases at J, with 10 bases between. Germline V gene sequence: CDR1 TSWWSYY, CDR2 QGS. The CDR3 totals 15 residues. CDR3 protein: CALGELGPGTAQLFF. CDR3 DNA sequence: TGTGCTCTTGGGGAACTCGGGCCCGGAACAGCACAACTCTTCTTT.

The table lists this clone with a few counts. The rearrangement uses TRDV1 and TRDJ1; TRDD3 matches at 10 bases. CDR1 and CDR2 (germline): TSWWSYY, QGS. The junction had 14 bases not matched to a gene; V was cut back by 1 base and J by 3 bases. This CDR3 is built from 19 residues. The CDR3: CALGEHGGRLLGDSDKLIF. In nucleotides, the CDR3 is TGTGCTCTTGGGGAACACGGCGGGCGCTTACTGGGGGATTCCGATAAACTCATCTTT.

This chain uses TRDV1 with TRDJ1, with 12 bases aligning to TRDD3. Trimming removed 5 bases from V and 5 bases from J; junction bases left unmatched: 15. This CDR3 comprises 18 residues. CDR1 is TSWWSYY and CDR2 is QGS in the germline V gene. CDR3 region: CALGNNSSGGYAADKLIF. CDR3 sequence (DNA): TGTGCTCTTGGGAACAATTCCTCTGGGGGATACGCTGCTGATAAACTCATCTTT.

This clone was observed a handful of times. The rearrangement joins TRDV1 to TRDJ1; TRDD2 might be the D (5 bases). Trimming cost V 2 bases and J 0 bases, with 16 bases left between them. The CDR3 totals 17 residues. Germline CDR1 and CDR2: TSWWSYY and QGS. The CDR3 region has the DNA TGTGCTCTTGGGGAAGCTCCCTTCACACCGAACACCGATAAACTCATCTTT. The encoded protein is CALGEAPFTPNTDKLIF.